Detailed here is one TCR beta chain. Alongside a J-beta primer mix, a sample-barcoded 5' primer served in a second PCR lasting about 6 to 11 cycles. MiXCR, applied by TCRdb to the 5' RACE reads, yields one record per CDR3 protein. The sample carries 700,000 to 950,000 distinct CDR3 sequences, approximately 39% recorded once. This specimen comes from a study of blood T cells in healthy people across ages. The V gene's germline CDR1 is SNHLY and CDR2 FYNNEI. The V gene lost 0 bases and the J gene lost 6 bases, with 9 bases spanning the gap. CDR3 length equals 14 residues. This receptor was obtained from a woman aged 55 to 70 in good health. The chain couples TRBV2 to TRBJ1-5; D unclear. Sequenced material: blood. Written as DNA, the CDR3 is TGTGCCAGCAGTGAAGCGCGGATCGGTCAGCCCCAGCATTTT. Amino acid sequence: CASSEARIGQPQHF.